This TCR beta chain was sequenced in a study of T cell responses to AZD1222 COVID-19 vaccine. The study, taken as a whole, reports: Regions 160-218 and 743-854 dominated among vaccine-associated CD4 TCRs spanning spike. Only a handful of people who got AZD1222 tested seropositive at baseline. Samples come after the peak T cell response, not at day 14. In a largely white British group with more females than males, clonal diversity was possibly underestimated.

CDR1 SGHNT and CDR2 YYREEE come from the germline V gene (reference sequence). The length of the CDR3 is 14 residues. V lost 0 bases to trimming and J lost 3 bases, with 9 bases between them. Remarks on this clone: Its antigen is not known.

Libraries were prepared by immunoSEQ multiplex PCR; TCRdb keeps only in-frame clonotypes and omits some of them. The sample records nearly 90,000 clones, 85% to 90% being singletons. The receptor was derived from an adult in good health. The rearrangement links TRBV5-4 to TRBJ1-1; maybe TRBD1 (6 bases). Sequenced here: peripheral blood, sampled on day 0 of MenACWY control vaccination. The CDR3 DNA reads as TGTGCCAGCAGCTTGGACAGGGCCGACACTGAAGCTTTCTTT. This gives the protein CASSLDRADTEAFF.